A single sample is the source of the 26 T cell receptor beta chains below, sequenced in a study of T cell responses to AZD1222 COVID-19 vaccine. Only in-frame clones appear in the TCRdb table, and some are missing; sequencing was by immunoSEQ multiplex PCR. Of roughly 160,000 clones listed, 85% to 90% were seen once; the top ten hold 6% to 8%. This sample comprised peripheral blood, obtained on day 0 of AZD1222 vaccination. These receptors were collected from an adult in good health.

This chain connects TRBV2 to TRBJ2-3; a weak D match, TRBD2 (5 bases). Trimming cost V 5 bases and J 8 bases, with 8 bases left between them. Germline loops: CDR1 SNHLY, CDR2 FYNNEI. This CDR3 contains 11 residues. The CDR3 loop is CASSTSFTQYF. CDR3 nucleotides: TGTGCCAGCAGTACTAGTTTTACGCAGTATTTT. The full variable domain, rest sourced from reference TRBV2 and TRBJ2-3, is EPEVTQTPSHQVTQMGQEVILRCVPISNHLYFYWYRQILGQKVEFLVSFYNNEISEKSEIFDDQFSVERPDGSNFTLKIRSTKLEDSAMYFCASSTSFTQYFGPGTRLTVL.

The J gene is TRBJ2-1, the V gene TRBV18, with 9 bases that match TRBD2. The CDR3 totals 14 residues. The trim removed 0 bases at V and 6 bases at J, leaving 0 bases unmatched. Germline assignment: CDR1 KGHSH and CDR2 LQKENI. Here the CDR3 reads CASSPPTSGNEQFF. CDR3 DNA sequence: TGTGCCAGCTCACCACCGACTAGCGGCAATGAGCAGTTCTTC.

The gene calls are TRBV19 and TRBJ1-5, with 7 bases aligning to TRBD1. The junction had 6 bases not matched to a gene; V was cut back by 6 bases and J by 4 bases. From germline, CDR1 is LNHDA and CDR2 SQIVND (reference sequence). The length of the CDR3 is 14 residues. CDR3 in DNA: TGTGCCAGTAGCGTCCGGGACAGAAATCAGCCCCAGCATTTT. This sequence encodes CASSVRDRNQPQHF.

This clone was detected only once. The gene calls are TRBV5-1 and TRBJ1-2; 8 bases are a match to TRBD1. V shed 1 base, J shed 5 bases, and the junction held 19 bases outside the gene matches. Germline V lookup: CDR1 SGHRS, CDR2 YFSETQ. This CDR3 contains 19 residues. CDR3 bases: TGCGCCAGCAGCTTGCTCCAGGGCGGACAGGGTATTTCGCAGTATGGCTACACCTTC. This gives the protein CASSLLQGGQGISQYGYTF.

This chain joins TRBV7-9 and TRBJ2-3, with 8 bases matching TRBD1. Germline CDR1 and CDR2: SEHNR and FQNEAQ (reference sequence). The CDR3 extends over 13 amino acids. V shed 7 bases and J 2 bases; nucleotides not matched to a gene: 2. Here the CDR3 reads CASTQGATDTQYF. In nucleotides, the CDR3 is TGTGCCAGCACCCAGGGGGCCACAGATACGCAGTATTTT.

The rearrangement uses TRBV9 and TRBJ2-1; maybe TRBD2 (6 bases). The CDR3 length is 15 residues. Trimming shortened V by 3 bases and J by 3 bases, and 13 bases separated the two germline ends. The germline gives CDR1 SGDLS, CDR2 YYNGEE. The CDR3 reads CASSAGTGDYNEQFF. Here the CDR3 DNA reads TGTGCCAGCAGCGCCGGGACGGGAGACTACAATGAGCAGTTCTTC.

The genes are TRBV7-9 and TRBJ1-6, with D perhaps TRBD1 (5 bases). CDR3 length: 15 residues. Germline CDR1 is SEHNR and CDR2 is FQNEAQ (reference sequence). Trimming pared 6 bases from V and 5 bases from J, leaving 14 bases between. CDR3 sequence: CASSIGAIDNSPLHF. The CDR3 DNA sequence: TGTGCCAGCAGTATAGGGGCGATAGATAATTCACCCCTCCACTTT.

The chain employs TRBV10-3 and TRBJ2-3; TRBD2 matches at 10 bases. The germline CDR1 and CDR2 sequences are ENHRY and SYGVKD. Trimming at V came to 10 bases and at J to 0 bases, leaving 13 bases not matched to a gene. CDR3 length: 17 amino acids. CDR3 sequence reads: CATKGVAGGPSTDTQYF. The CDR3, as DNA: TGTGCCACTAAGGGGGTAGCGGGGGGTCCTAGCACAGATACGCAGTATTTT.

The chain is built from TRBV28 and TRBJ1-5, with TRBD1 identical over 7 bases. CDR1 is MDHEN, CDR2 SYDVKM, per germline. The trim removed 2 bases at V and 0 bases at J, leaving 4 bases unmatched. This CDR3 is built from 16 residues. CDR3 sequence: CASSLIDRASNQPQHF. The CDR3 DNA sequence: TGTGCCAGCAGTTTAATCGACAGGGCTAGCAATCAGCCCCAGCATTTT.

The chain couples TRBV7-9 to TRBJ2-4; TRBD2 agrees at 13 bases. This CDR3 is built from 18 residues. Germline-derived CDR1 and CDR2 are SEHNR and FQNEAQ (reference sequence). The J segment lost 8 bases and the V segment lost 0 bases, leaving 10 bases of the junction unmatched. The CDR3 nucleotides read TGTGCCAGCAGCTTAGCGAGCAAGACTAGCGGGGGGTTTTACATTCAGTACTTC. It yields the protein CASSLASKTSGGFYIQYF.

This sequence joins TRBV5-1 and TRBJ1-6; unclear D gene. The CDR3 runs to 12 residues. Trimming left V 4 bases short and J 8 bases short, with 7 bases between. Germline CDR1 SGHRS, CDR2 YFSETQ. CDR3 amino acids: CASSRGDSPLHF. CDR3 nucleotide sequence: TGCGCCAGCAGCCGAGGTGATTCACCCCTCCACTTT.

The chain has TRBV30 and TRBJ2-7; D not certain. V gave up 0 bases and J gave up 7 bases, with 10 bases separating them. The CDR3 length is 12 residues. Germline V gene lookup returns CDR1 GTSNPN and CDR2 SVGIG (reference sequence). The CDR3 protein is CAWSVLSWEQYF. The CDR3 region has the DNA TGTGCCTGGAGTGTTCTCTCGTGGGAGCAGTACTTC.

The chain uses TRBV6-5 and TRBJ1-5; D ambiguous. The germline CDR1 and CDR2 sequences are MNHEY and SVGAGI. Trimming left V 0 bases short and J 7 bases short, with 7 bases between. CDR3 length: 13 residues. The CDR3 loop is CASSYSTGQPQHF. The CDR3 DNA follows: TGTGCCAGCAGTTACTCGACGGGACAGCCCCAGCATTTT.

The genes are TRBV7-9 and TRBJ2-5; D possibly uses TRBD1 or TRBD2 (5 bases each). This CDR3 is 16 amino acids long. V was trimmed by 1 base and J by 4 bases, leaving 16 bases between them. The germline CDR1 and CDR2 sequences are SEHNR and FQNEAQ (reference sequence). The CDR3, as DNA: TGTGCCAGCAGCTTAGTCCTCAGTGGGGGATCAGAGACCCAGTACTTC. Its protein is CASSLVLSGGSETQYF.

The chain joins TRBV10-3 to TRBJ1-2; D gene ambiguous. Germline assignment: CDR1 ENHRY and CDR2 SYGVKD. V shed 0 bases and J shed 1 base, with 9 bases lying between them. CDR3 length: 15 amino acids. The CDR3 region has the DNA TGTGCCATCAGTGAGTCGACTGGGGATAACTATGGCTACACCTTC. As protein: CAISESTGDNYGYTF.

The rearrangement uses TRBV5-6 and TRBJ2-5; 12 bases map to TRBD2. This CDR3 region has 19 residues. Germline V gene data show CDR1 as SGHDT and CDR2 as YYEEEE. The junction had 13 bases not matched to a gene; V was cut back by 3 bases and J by 1 base. The CDR3 DNA sequence: TGTGCCAGCAGCTCTATCCTTAGACGACTAGCGGGGGCCCAAGAGACCCAGTACTTC. Its translation is CASSSILRRLAGAQETQYF.

This rearrangement joins TRBV9 to TRBJ2-2; D may be TRBD1 or TRBD2 (5 bases each). V lost 0 bases, J lost 6 bases, and 15 bases lay in between. Germline V gene lookup returns CDR1 SGDLS and CDR2 YYNGEE. The CDR3 runs to 16 residues. The CDR3: CASSVAGTHPAGELFF. CDR3 coding DNA: TGTGCCAGCAGCGTAGCTGGGACCCACCCCGCCGGGGAGCTGTTTTTT.

This clone was detected only a few times. The gene calls are TRBV29-1 and TRBJ2-1, with TRBD2 identical over 10 bases. Germline V CDR1 and CDR2: SQVTM, ANQGSEA. Trimming took 3 bases from V and 2 from J; bases not matched to a gene: 4. The CDR3 consists of 15 residues. The CDR3 spells CSVDGTSETYNEQFF. The CDR3 region has the DNA TGCAGCGTTGATGGGACTAGCGAGACCTACAATGAGCAGTTCTTC.

The V call is TRBV6-6, the J call TRBJ2-7; D unresolved. Germline V gene sequence: CDR1 MNHNY, CDR2 SVGAGI (reference sequence). Trimming cost V 9 bases and J 4 bases, with 16 bases left between them. The CDR3 has 13 residues. CDR3 bases: TGTGCCAGTCAAGGCACAGCGTTATACGAGCAGTACTTC. It is translated as CASQGTALYEQYF.

The rearrangement uses TRBV7-2 and TRBJ1-5; D not resolved. V shed 3 bases and J shed 8 bases, with 11 bases lying between them. Germline V gives CDR1 SGHTA, CDR2 FQGNSA. CDR3 length: 13 amino acids. Written as DNA, the CDR3 is TGTGCCAGCAGCTTCACAGCGAGAGAGCCCCAGCATTTT. Its protein is CASSFTAREPQHF.

The chain uses TRBV7-9 and TRBJ2-7; D possibly uses TRBD1 or TRBD2 (5 bases each). V dropped 5 bases and J dropped 5 bases, with 16 bases sitting between them. The germline V gene has CDR1 SEHNR and CDR2 FQNEAQ (reference sequence). This CDR3 region has 14 residues. This CDR3 is CASSKEGRADEQYF. As DNA, the CDR3 is TGTGCCAGCAGCAAAGAGGGCAGGGCGGACGAGCAGTACTTC.

V is TRBV6-5 and J is TRBJ1-6, with D hard to call. The CDR3 totals 13 residues. Looked up from germline, CDR1 is MNHEY and CDR2 is SVGAGI. V was clipped by 7 bases and J by 8 bases, with 12 bases between them. In DNA, the CDR3 is TGTGCCAGCAAGAGGGCCACGGATTCACCCCTCCACTTT. Translating gives CASKRATDSPLHF.

The chain has TRBV7-9 and TRBJ2-3; D is unclear. Germline assignment: CDR1 SEHNR and CDR2 FQNEAQ (reference sequence). V lost 3 bases to trimming and J lost 15 bases, with 19 bases between them. The CDR3 is 13 amino acids. This CDR3 reads CASSFDPPVPPYF. CDR3 bases: TGTGCCAGCAGCTTTGATCCCCCTGTTCCACCCTATTTT. Combining the CDR3 with reference TRBV7-9 and TRBJ2-3 gives the whole variable domain DTGVSQNPRHKITKRGQNVTFRCDPISEHNRLYWYRQTLGQGPEFLTYFQNEAQLEKSRLLSDRFSAERPKGSFSTLEIQRTEQGDSAMYLCASSFDPPVPPYFGPGTRLTVL.

The CDR3 coding sequence is TGTGCCTGGAGTGTTACTAGCGGGGGTGAGCAGTTCTTC. Protein product: CAWSVTSGGEQFF. V usage is TRBV30 and J usage is TRBJ2-1; 11 positions match TRBD2. V lost 0 bases, J lost 9 bases, and 1 base stayed unmatched. The germline V gene has CDR1 GTSNPN and CDR2 SVGIG (reference sequence). This CDR3 has 13 amino acids.

This clone appeared a few times. V usage is TRBV7-8 and J usage is TRBJ2-1; 8 bases agree with TRBD1. The CDR3 extends over 20 amino acids. Germline-derived CDR1 and CDR2 are SGHVS and FQNEAQ. The J segment lost 0 bases and the V segment lost 3 bases, leaving 16 bases of the junction unmatched. The CDR3 DNA is TGTGCCAGCAGCTTTACATCCGGGACAGGAACGACTGGCTCCTACAATGAGCAGTTCTTC. Translated: CASSFTSGTGTTGSYNEQFF.

The chain employs TRBV11-2 and TRBJ2-5; no firm D call. Germline V gene data show CDR1 as SGHAT and CDR2 as FQNNGV. The CDR3 is 13 amino acids. V lost 5 bases and J lost 0, with 7 bases in between. The CDR3 DNA reads as TGTGCCAGCAGCGTGGGGTACCAAGAGACCCAGTACTTC. This encodes CASSVGYQETQYF. Complete variable domain (other parts from reference TRBV11-2 and TRBJ2-5): EAGVAQSPRYKIIEKRQSVAFWCNPISGHATLYWYQQILGQGPKLLIQFQNNGVVDDSQLPKDRFSAERLKGVDSTLKIQPAKLEDSAVYLCASSVGYQETQYFGPGTRLLVL.